This TCR beta chain is from a study of T cell changes during pregnancy in multiple sclerosis. The data were produced by immunoSEQ multiplex PCR, yet TCRdb's version contains in-frame clones alone and is incomplete. The sample carries roughly 9,900 clones, around nine tenths recorded once. Germline loops: CDR1 PRHDT, CDR2 FYEKMQ (reference sequence). The CDR3 loop spans 15 amino acids. The V and J ends lost 5 bases and 3 bases respectively, with 14 bases between them. The chain joins TRBV13 to TRBJ2-4, with a tentative D call TRBD2 (5 bases). The TCR originated in a female donor in good health, enrolled as a control in a pregnancy study. The sequenced sample was CD8+ T cells from peripheral blood mononuclear cells, obtained in the first trimester of pregnancy. Here the CDR3 reads CASSGTGMGKNIQYF. CDR3 DNA sequence: TGTGCCAGCAGCGGAACGGGGATGGGCAAAAACATTCAGTACTTC.